What follows are 16 T cell receptor beta chains derived from one specimen sequenced in a study of siplizumab effects on memory and regulatory T cells. TCRdb's table, derived via immunoSEQ multiplex PCR, lists solely in-frame clones and lacks some. The sample holds roughly 26,000 clones, 84% seen once. Sequencing used memory CD4+ T cells sorted from blood. Receptors were obtained from a human donor in good health.

This sequence joins TRBV5-1 and TRBJ2-2; no firm D call. The CDR3 length is 11 residues. V was pared by 5 bases and J by 5 bases, with 4 bases between. Looked up from germline, CDR1 is SGHRS and CDR2 is YFSETQ. CDR3 nucleotides: TGCGCCAGCAGGATTACCGGGGAGCTGTTTTTT. Translation: CASRITGELFF.

The chain links TRBV7-2 to TRBJ2-6; TRBD2 is a possible D gene (5 bases). Trimming stripped 1 base from V and 1 base from J, with 5 bases between. Germline V gene lookup returns CDR1 SGHTA and CDR2 FQGNSA. The CDR3 sequence is 15 residues long. The CDR3 protein is CASSLGGSGANVLTF. The CDR3 bases are TGTGCCAGCAGCTTAGGAGGGTCTGGGGCCAACGTCCTGACTTTC.

The chain is built from TRBV7-9 and TRBJ1-1, with 7 bases fitting TRBD1. The CDR3 has 13 residues. Germline V gene data show CDR1 as SEHNR and CDR2 as FQNEAQ (reference sequence). Unmatched junction bases numbered 2, after V lost 1 base and J lost 6 bases. The CDR3 DNA is TGTGCCAGCAGCTTAGGACAGGGACCTGAAGCTTTCTTT. Amino acid sequence: CASSLGQGPEAFF.

The CDR3 here is CASSTGTANQPQHF. CDR3 DNA: TGTGCCAGCAGTACCGGGACAGCCAATCAGCCCCAGCATTTT. The chain is built from TRBV6-5 and TRBJ1-5, with TRBD1 matching over 7 bases. The V segment lost 5 bases and the J segment 3 bases; nucleotides outside the gene matches: 4. Germline assignment: CDR1 MNHEY and CDR2 SVGAGI. The CDR3 spans 14 residues.

The chain has TRBV28 and TRBJ2-1; 7 bases align to TRBD2. Unmatched junction bases numbered 9, after V lost 3 bases and J lost 4 bases. Germline V gene lookup returns CDR1 MDHEN and CDR2 SYDVKM. The CDR3 has 16 amino acids. CDR3 bases: TGTGCCAGCAGTTTTCTTGTGGGGGGGTTTTACAATGAGCAGTTCTTC. Amino acid sequence: CASSFLVGGFYNEQFF.

The V call is TRBV6-6, the J call TRBJ2-7; perhaps D is TRBD1 or TRBD2 (5 bases each). Trimming removed 6 bases from V and 1 base from J, with 13 bases in between. CDR1 and CDR2 (germline): MNHNY, SVGAGI (reference sequence). The CDR3 has 14 residues. In DNA form, the CDR3 reads TGTGCCAGCAGCGGGACCAAACCTTCCTACGAGCAGTACTTC. Its protein product is CASSGTKPSYEQYF.

V and J are TRBV5-1 and TRBJ2-3; D uncertain. Germline V gene sequence: CDR1 SGHRS, CDR2 YFSETQ. Trimming removed 4 bases from V and 3 bases from J, with 9 bases in between. This CDR3 is 13 amino acids long. CDR3 coding DNA: TGCGCCAGCAGCCTACGACAAACAGATACGCAGTATTTT. Protein sequence: CASSLRQTDTQYF.

The rearrangement links TRBV6-4 to TRBJ2-1; maybe TRBD2 (6 bases). V lost 8 bases to trimming and J lost 4 bases, with 18 bases between them. The CDR3 loop spans 15 amino acids. Germline assignment: CDR1 MRHNA and CDR2 SNTAGT. In DNA, the CDR3 is TGTGCCAGCTCCCGGGGGACGGGAGAGTACAATGAGCAGTTCTTC. Its protein is CASSRGTGEYNEQFF.

The chain is built from TRBV29-1 and TRBJ2-2, with TRBD2 identical over 13 bases. The V segment lost 0 bases and the J segment 5 bases; nucleotides outside the gene matches: 0. The CDR3 covers 15 residues. The germline CDR1 and CDR2 sequences are SQVTM and ANQGSEA. The chain's CDR3 is CSVEETSGRTGELFF. CDR3 DNA sequence: TGCAGCGTTGAAGAGACTAGCGGGAGGACCGGGGAGCTGTTTTTT.

The chain has TRBV5-4 and TRBJ2-7, with a weak D call TRBD2 (6 bases). The germline CDR1 and CDR2 sequences are SGHNT and YYREEE (reference sequence). This CDR3 has 15 residues. The V and J ends lost 1 base and 2 bases respectively, with 13 bases between them. The chain's CDR3 is CASSLRDSMTYEQYF. Here the CDR3 DNA reads TGTGCCAGCAGCTTGCGGGACTCAATGACCTACGAGCAGTACTTC.

The chain is built from TRBV7-9 and TRBJ1-2, with D possibly TRBD1 on 6 matching bases. Germline CDR1 is SEHNR and CDR2 is FQNEAQ (reference sequence). V lost 4 bases, J lost 4 bases, and 13 bases lay in between. The CDR3 is 14 amino acids. Here the CDR3 reads CASSSDSSLYGYTF. As DNA, the CDR3 is TGTGCCAGCAGCTCGGACAGTAGCCTCTATGGCTACACCTTC.

The chain uses TRBV7-9 and TRBJ1-4; D possibly corresponds to TRBD1 (6 bases). The germline CDR1 and CDR2 sequences are SEHNR and FQNEAQ (reference sequence). This CDR3 contains 14 residues. V shed 3 bases and J shed 4 bases, with 9 bases lying between them. The CDR3 region is CASSLGAGNEKLFF. For the CDR3, the DNA is TGTGCCAGCAGCTTGGGGGCGGGTAATGAAAAACTGTTTTTT.

The J gene is TRBJ1-5, the V gene TRBV7-9, with D unclear. Deletions cut 3 bases from V and 4 bases from J, with 4 bases between. The germline CDR1 and CDR2 sequences are SEHNR and FQNEAQ (reference sequence). This CDR3 has 12 amino acids. The CDR3 nucleotides read TGTGCCAGCAGCTTGCCAAATCAGCCCCAGCATTTT. Amino acids: CASSLPNQPQHF.

CDR3 coding DNA: TGTGCCAGCAGGGAAAACCGAGGCTCCTACAATGAGCAGTTCTTC. Its translation is CASRENRGSYNEQFF. The chain uses TRBV6-5 and TRBJ2-1; D not resolved. This CDR3 is built from 15 residues. Germline V gene lookup returns CDR1 MNHEY and CDR2 SVGAGI. V dropped 6 bases and J dropped 0 bases, with 12 bases sitting between them.

The chain uses TRBV5-1 and TRBJ2-3, with D maybe TRBD1 (6 bases). The V end lost 9 bases, the J end lost 1 base, and 18 bases lay between the germline ends. Germline V CDR1 and CDR2: SGHRS, YFSETQ. This CDR3 has 15 amino acids. The CDR3 reads CAKNKTGWCTDTQYF. DNA for the CDR3: TGCGCCAAAAATAAAACAGGGTGGTGCACAGATACGCAGTATTTT.

This rearrangement joins TRBV7-2 to TRBJ1-4, with a weak D call TRBD1 (5 bases). Germline-derived CDR1 and CDR2 are SGHTA and FQGNSA. The CDR3 contains 14 residues. Trimming cost V 0 bases and J 5 bases, with 7 bases left between them. CDR3: CASSLARGNEKLFF. The CDR3 DNA reads as TGTGCCAGCAGCTTAGCGCGGGGCAATGAAAAACTGTTTTTT.